This T cell receptor (beta chain) was identified in a study of blood T cells in healthy people across ages. The CDR3 is made up of 15 amino acids. The V gene's germline CDR1 is SGDLS and CDR2 YYNGEE. Trimming pared 3 bases from V and 6 bases from J, leaving 17 bases between. Alongside a J-beta primer mix, a sample-barcoded 5' primer served in a second PCR lasting about 6 to 12 cycles. TCRdb fed the 5' RACE reads into MiXCR, producing one record per CDR3 protein. The sample lists 1.5 million to 1.8 million distinct CDR3 sequences; under 55% were seen once. Notes on the study in general: A strong correlation between TCR beta diversity and naive T cell percentage was seen.

As for this clonotype: Antigen unknown.

At least 6.5 million PBMCs were isolated per sample. The chain couples TRBV9 to TRBJ2-3; D may match TRBD1 or TRBD2 (5 bases each). This clonotype was sampled from a woman younger than 30 in good health. Sequencing input: blood. CDR3 region: CASSATGTKGDTQYF. In DNA, the CDR3 is TGTGCCAGCAGCGCCACCGGGACGAAGGGGGATACGCAGTATTTT.